The next 22 T cell receptor beta chains were all read from a single sample in a study of OX40 agonist ivuxolimab in advanced cancers. Sequencing was performed with immunoSEQ multiplex PCR; in TCRdb, only in-frame clones are kept and a portion is missing. The repertoire holds some 8,800 clones, with about nine tenths as singletons. Sequences were derived from CD4+ or CD8+ T cells sorted from blood, sampled in a trial of the OX40 agonist ivuxolimab. The receptors were sampled from an adult with an advanced solid tumor such as melanoma, head and neck, liver or kidney cancer.

The chain is built from TRBV10-2 and TRBJ1-1; D unclear. This CDR3 is 14 amino acids long. Trimming took off 3 bases at V and 1 base at J, with 9 bases between the two ends. CDR1 is WSHSY and CDR2 is SAAADI in the germline V gene. The CDR3, as DNA: TGCGCCAGCAGTGATGGGCAATGGAACACTGAAGCTTTCTTT. Its protein product is CASSDGQWNTEAFF.

This clone showed up just a few times. The rearrangement links TRBV6-1 to TRBJ1-6; no clear D. Germline V gene sequence: CDR1 MNHNS, CDR2 SASEGT. V was clipped by 3 bases and J by 6 bases, with 12 bases between them. The CDR3 runs to 15 residues. CDR3 protein: CASSEGISTNSPLHF. CDR3 nucleotides: TGTGCCAGCAGTGAGGGCATTAGTACTAATTCACCCCTCCACTTT.

The chain employs TRBV4-1 and TRBJ1-4; D uncertain. Trimming left V 0 bases short and J 2 bases short, with 7 bases between. Per the germline V gene, CDR1 is MGHRA and CDR2 is YSYEKL. The CDR3 runs 15 residues. This CDR3 reads CASSQEGWTNEKLFF. The CDR3 DNA reads as TGCGCCAGCAGCCAAGAAGGGTGGACTAATGAAAAACTGTTTTTT.

The J gene is TRBJ2-2, the V gene TRBV23-1; 7 bases align to TRBD1. TRBV23-1 is identified as an open reading frame with a role that is uncertain. With 6 bases clipped from V and 4 bases from J, the junction kept 8 bases outside the gene matches. This CDR3 region has 15 residues. CDR3 DNA sequence: TGCGCCAGCAGCCGCGACAGGGTCGGCACCGGGGAGCTGTTTTTT. This sequence encodes CASSRDRVGTGELFF.

V usage is TRBV2 and J usage is TRBJ1-5, with D possibly TRBD1 on 5 matching bases. CDR3 length equals 14 residues. The ends were cut back, 6 bases at V and 4 bases at J, with 13 bases in the middle. Germline values: CDR1 SNHLY, CDR2 FYNNEI. This CDR3 is CASSFGGNNQPQHF. CDR3 DNA sequence: TGTGCCAGCAGCTTCGGGGGAAATAATCAGCCCCAGCATTTT.

This clone was counted once. CDR3 protein: CASSIASVNYGYTF. In DNA form, the CDR3 reads TGTGCCAGTAGTATAGCCTCGGTTAACTATGGCTACACCTTC. The V gene is TRBV19, the J gene TRBJ1-2; no firm D call. V lost 1 base, J lost 1 base, and 7 bases lay in between. Germline V lookup: CDR1 LNHDA, CDR2 SQIVND (reference sequence). The CDR3 covers 14 residues. Variable domain in full (rest from reference TRBV19 and TRBJ1-2): DGGITQSPKYLFRKEGQNVTLSCEQNLNHDAMYWYRQDPGQGLRLIYYSQIVNDFQKGDIAEGYSVSREKKESFPLTVTSAQKNPTAFYLCASSIASVNYGYTFGSGTRLTVV.

By its share, this clone is large. This rearrangement joins TRBV7-9 to TRBJ2-7; 9 bases map to TRBD1. This CDR3 contains 14 residues. CDR1 and CDR2 from the germline V gene are SEHNR and FQNEAQ (reference sequence). V trimming: 5 bases; J trimming: 3 bases; junction bases outside the gene matches: 5. CDR3 residues: CASSVRDRVYEQYF. CDR3 coding DNA: TGTGCCAGCAGCGTCCGGGACAGGGTCTACGAGCAGTACTTC.

This clone has just one count. The V gene is TRBV5-1, the J gene TRBJ2-7; no clear D gene. The CDR3 totals 14 residues. V shed 0 bases and J shed 1 base, with 8 bases lying between them. Per the germline V gene, CDR1 is SGHRS and CDR2 is YFSETQ. The CDR3 bases are TGCGCCAGCAGCTTGGACTTACGGTCCTACGAGCAGTACTTC. Amino acid sequence: CASSLDLRSYEQYF.

J is TRBJ2-7 and V is TRBV4-1; D might be TRBD1 (5 bases). Germline loops: CDR1 MGHRA, CDR2 YSYEKL. The CDR3 runs to 15 residues. V lost 0 bases and J 0 bases, leaving 9 bases between the germline ends. The CDR3 nucleotides read TGCGCCAGCAGCCAAGATCGGACAAGCTCCTACGAGCAGTACTTC. Residues: CASSQDRTSSYEQYF.

The V and J genes are TRBV7-6 and TRBJ1-1, with a tentative D call TRBD1 (6 bases). CDR1 and CDR2 (germline): SGHVS, FNYEAQ. The CDR3 covers 14 residues. Trimming removed 1 base from V and 6 bases from J, with 12 bases in between. In DNA, the CDR3 is TGTGCCAGCAGCTTAGGGCAGGGGCTCGCTGAAGCTTTCTTT. Translated, it gives CASSLGQGLAEAFF.

This clone has just one count. This chain links TRBV5-1 with TRBJ1-5, with D possibly TRBD1 on 5 matching bases. The CDR3 is made up of 20 amino acids. Per germline, CDR1 SGHRS and CDR2 YFSETQ. V gave up 3 bases and J gave up 4 bases, with 29 bases separating them. The CDR3: CASSWRTGGADWLSNQPQHF. In nucleotides, the CDR3 is TGCGCCAGCAGCTGGAGGACGGGGGGAGCCGATTGGCTTAGTAATCAGCCCCAGCATTTT.

The chain couples TRBV11-2 to TRBJ2-3; TRBD1 aligns across 10 bases. The germline V gene encodes CDR1 SGHAT and CDR2 FQNNGV. There are 16 residues in the CDR3. With 4 bases clipped from V and 5 bases from J, the junction kept 9 bases outside the gene matches. CDR3 coding DNA: TGTGCCAGCAGCTCAGGACAGGGGGTCGCAGGAGATACGCAGTATTTT. Its protein product is CASSSGQGVAGDTQYF. Using reference TRBV11-2 and TRBJ2-3 for the parts outside the CDR3, the full variable domain is EAGVAQSPRYKIIEKRQSVAFWCNPISGHATLYWYQQILGQGPKLLIQFQNNGVVDDSQLPKDRFSAERLKGVDSTLKIQPAKLEDSAVYLCASSSGQGVAGDTQYFGPGTRLTVL.

The V and J genes are TRBV7-3 and TRBJ1-1; D is possibly TRBD1 (5 bases). This CDR3 region has 15 residues. Germline V gene sequence: CDR1 SGHTA, CDR2 FQGTGA. The V and J ends lost 4 bases and 1 base respectively, with 13 bases between them. CDR3 in amino acids: CASSSPGTANTEAFF. In nucleotides, the CDR3 is TGTGCCAGCAGCTCGCCCGGGACGGCGAACACTGAAGCTTTCTTT.

The DNA of the CDR3 is TGTGCCAGCAGCTTAGGAGGGACTAGCTTCTGGTATTTT. Translated: CASSLGGTSFWYF. The chain links TRBV7-3 to TRBJ2-3, with 9 nucleotides matching TRBD2. Germline V lookup: CDR1 SGHTA, CDR2 FQGTGA. J gave up 14 bases and V 2 bases, and 8 bases lay outside the gene matches. CDR3 size: 13 residues.

The rearrangement joins TRBV7-3 to TRBJ2-5; no definite D call. CDR3 length: 14 amino acids. Trimming left V 0 bases short and J 1 base short, with 6 bases between. Germline lookup yields CDR1 SGHTA and CDR2 FQGTGA. Here the CDR3 DNA reads TGTGCCAGCAGCTTAACTGGCAGCCAAGAGACCCAGTACTTC. Translation gives CASSLTGSQETQYF.

The chain recombines TRBV19 with TRBJ2-2; D is undetermined. CDR1 and CDR2 (germline): LNHDA, SQIVND (reference sequence). CDR3 size: 14 residues. V was clipped by 0 bases and J by 1 base, with 3 bases between them. This CDR3 is CASSIDRNTGELFF. Written as DNA, the CDR3 is TGTGCCAGTAGTATAGACAGGAACACCGGGGAGCTGTTTTTT. The full variable domain, completed using reference TRBV19 and TRBJ2-2, is DGGITQSPKYLFRKEGQNVTLSCEQNLNHDAMYWYRQDPGQGLRLIYYSQIVNDFQKGDIAEGYSVSREKKESFPLTVTSAQKNPTAFYLCASSIDRNTGELFFGEGSRLTVL.

V gene TRBV4-2 combines with J gene TRBJ2-4; no firm D call. The V gene's germline CDR1 is LGHNA and CDR2 YNFKEQ. The CDR3 runs 15 residues. With 2 bases removed from V and 0 bases from J, the gap between germline ends came to 8 bases. The CDR3, as DNA: TGTGCCAGCAGCCAAACAACGGTAGCCAAAAACATTCAGTACTTC. Residues: CASSQTTVAKNIQYF.

This clone was counted a single time. This chain connects TRBV9 to TRBJ2-3; D call uncertain. CDR3 length equals 13 residues. Trimming cost V 2 bases and J 0 bases, with 4 bases left between them. In germline, CDR1 is SGDLS, CDR2 YYNGEE. CDR3 nucleotides: TGTGCCAGCAGCGTTGCTAGCACAGATACGCAGTATTTT. As protein: CASSVASTDTQYF.

V and J are TRBV19 and TRBJ2-3; D unresolved. The CDR3 spans 12 residues. The ends were cut back, 6 bases at V and 8 bases at J, with 12 bases in the middle. Germline V gene sequence: CDR1 LNHDA, CDR2 SQIVND (reference sequence). The CDR3 sequence: CASSQSRATQYF. The CDR3 DNA follows: TGTGCCAGTAGCCAAAGCCGGGCTACGCAGTATTTT.

This rearrangement joins TRBV6-5 to TRBJ2-1; D possibly corresponds to TRBD2 (6 bases). Between the trimmed V and J ends, which lost 2 bases and 4 bases, there was a span of 6 bases. This CDR3 spans 13 amino acids. Germline V gene sequence: CDR1 MNHEY, CDR2 SVGAGI. The CDR3 DNA reads as TGTGCCAGCAGTTACGGGACTTACAATGAGCAGTTCTTC. It yields the protein CASSYGTYNEQFF.

V is TRBV6-6 and J is TRBJ1-2; no clear D gene. Germline V gene lookup returns CDR1 MNHNY and CDR2 SVGAGI (reference sequence). V lost 0 bases and J lost 3, with 5 bases in between. The CDR3 consists of 13 residues. The CDR3 DNA reads as TGTGCCAGCAGTTACTCGTGGGACTATGGCTACACCTTC. It translates to CASSYSWDYGYTF.

This sequence joins TRBV6-5 and TRBJ2-1, with D unclear. The V gene lost 2 bases and the J gene lost 9 bases, with 8 bases spanning the gap. CDR1 and CDR2 from the germline V gene are MNHEY and SVGAGI. The CDR3 loop spans 12 amino acids. CDR3 residues: CASSYVLVEQFF. The CDR3 DNA sequence: TGTGCCAGCAGTTACGTTTTGGTTGAGCAGTTCTTC.